Each of the 19 T cell receptor beta chains below was sequenced from the same sample in a study of shared clonotypes between healthy human individuals. Naive CD8 cells were CD45RO-negative, positively selected for CCR7, excluding terminally differentiated effector memory CD45RA+ cells. Assay: immunoSEQ multiplex PCR; the TCRdb copy retains only in-frame clones and omits some. The repertoire holds some 2,100,000 clones, with roughly 91% as singletons. What was sequenced was naive CD8+ T cells from PBMCs. These receptors were collected from a man aged 18 to 30 in good health. Some clones in this sample may be carry-over from other donors' samples.

The chain couples TRBV5-6 to TRBJ2-1; possible D gene TRBD2, 6 bases. The V and J ends lost 4 bases and 9 bases respectively, with 14 bases between them. CDR1 SGHDT and CDR2 YYEEEE come from the germline V gene. The CDR3 is 13 amino acids. The CDR3 DNA reads TGTGCCAGCAGCCTACACCTCGGGGGTGAGCAGTTCTTC. Translating it yields CASSLHLGGEQFF.

As to this clone: The conserved final phenylalanine or tryptophan is absent from the CDR3, which likely points to a read error. The DNA is left out, because the CDR3 cannot be placed on it with certainty; the CDR3 is given as TCRdb lists it. The chain has TRBV28 and TRBJ2-7; TRBD2 was called by the table and not checked on the DNA. Counting both end residues, the CDR3 totals 11 amino acids. Germline assignment: CDR1 MDHEN and CDR2 SYDVKM. Here the CDR3 reads CASSGVAGREA.

The chain recombines TRBV27 with TRBJ2-7; D could derive from TRBD1 or TRBD2 (5 bases each). Germline V gives CDR1 MNHEY, CDR2 SMNVEV (reference sequence). V shed 5 bases and J shed 1 base, with 18 bases lying between them. The CDR3 is 16 amino acids. The CDR3 DNA reads TGTGCCAGCAGTGCCTTTGGGACCGAATGGTCCTACGAGCAGTACTTC. It is translated as CASSAFGTEWSYEQYF.

The J gene is TRBJ1-5, the V gene TRBV7-8; no clear D. CDR1 is SGHVS and CDR2 is FQNEAQ in the germline V gene. Trimming cost V 5 bases and J 0 bases, with 17 bases left between them. This CDR3 is 17 amino acids long. CDR3 DNA: TGTGCCAGCAGCCCTACCCCCCCCGCGTATAGCAATCAGCCCCAGCATTTT. It is translated as CASSPTPPAYSNQPQHF.

The chain has TRBV6-9 and TRBJ2-1; 10 bases map to TRBD2. The junction had 8 bases not matched to a gene; V was cut back by 6 bases and J by 9 bases. This CDR3 contains 14 residues. Per the germline V gene, CDR1 is MNHGY and CDR2 is SVAAGI. The CDR3 DNA reads as TGTGCCAGCAGGAGAGCGGGAGGGCCAGCTGAGCAGTTCTTC. Amino acids: CASRRAGGPAEQFF.

The CDR3 here is CASSVPRWDSNYNEQFF. The CDR3 DNA is TGTGCCAGCAGCGTGCCACGCTGGGACTCAAACTACAATGAGCAGTTCTTC. This chain links TRBV28 with TRBJ2-1; tentatively, D is TRBD2 (6 bases). Trimming pared 6 bases from V and 3 bases from J, leaving 21 bases between. The CDR3 consists of 17 residues. CDR1 and CDR2 (germline): MDHEN, SYDVKM.

This clone was observed once. This sample also contains other DNA sequences that code for the same CDR3. J is TRBJ1-1 and V is TRBV15; possible D gene TRBD1, 6 bases. There are 15 residues in the CDR3. The V gene lost 0 bases and the J gene lost 4 bases, with 12 bases spanning the gap. Germline assignment: CDR1 LNHNV and CDR2 YYDKDF (reference sequence). DNA of the CDR3: TGTGCCACCAGCAGAGACCGGGGGGCGGGCACTGAAGCTTTCTTT. This translates into CATSRDRGAGTEAFF.

Of note for this clone: Within the sample, other DNA sequences also encode this same CDR3. The chain uses TRBV27 and TRBJ2-7; D unclear. This CDR3 spans 13 amino acids. V dropped 0 bases and J dropped 3 bases, with 6 bases sitting between them. Germline V gene data show CDR1 as MNHEY and CDR2 as SMNVEV (reference sequence). This chain's CDR3 is CASSLSRDYEQYF. CDR3 nucleotides: TGTGCCAGCAGTTTATCGCGCGACTACGAGCAGTACTTC.

The chain is built from TRBV14 and TRBJ2-3; the D is unclear. The CDR3 consists of 14 residues. Germline CDR1 reads SGHDN; CDR2 reads FVKESK. V lost 3 bases and J lost 4, with 11 bases in between. The CDR3 protein is CASSQIIGADTQYF. CDR3 in DNA: TGTGCCAGCAGCCAGATTATAGGTGCAGATACGCAGTATTTT.

The J gene is TRBJ2-3, the V gene TRBV2, with 7 positions matching TRBD2. Germline V gene sequence: CDR1 SNHLY, CDR2 FYNNEI. The CDR3 is 13 amino acids. V shed 10 bases, J shed 4 bases, and the junction held 8 bases outside the gene matches. CDR3 DNA sequence: TGTGCCACTTGGGGGGGTTCCGCAGATACGCAGTATTTT. Encoded protein: CATWGGSADTQYF.

Only one count was recorded for this clone. V usage is TRBV19 and J usage is TRBJ1-5; a possible D gene is TRBD1 (6 bases). The V gene lost 6 bases and the J gene lost 5 bases, with 11 bases spanning the gap. The CDR3 is 13 amino acids. Germline CDR1 reads LNHDA; CDR2 reads SQIVND (reference sequence). DNA for the CDR3: TGTGCCAGTAGATGGGCAGGGGATCAGCCCCAGCATTTT. It codes for CASRWAGDQPQHF.

This clone is a singleton in its sample. Other DNA sequences from this sample encode an identical CDR3 as well. This chain uses TRBV30 with TRBJ1-6; D unresolved. V was trimmed by 1 base and J by 7 bases, leaving 2 bases between them. The CDR3 sequence is 11 residues long. Germline V gives CDR1 GTSNPN, CDR2 SVGIG (reference sequence). The chain's CDR3 is CAWSENSPLHF. CDR3 sequence (DNA): TGTGCCTGGAGTGAGAATTCACCCCTCCACTTT.

The V gene is TRBV6-5, the J gene TRBJ2-7, with a tentative D call TRBD1 (5 bases). The CDR3 runs 14 residues. The germline V gene has CDR1 MNHEY and CDR2 SVGAGI. V was clipped by 2 bases and J by 0 bases, with 8 bases between them. CDR3 DNA: TGTGCCAGCAGTTACGGGGCCCTCTCCTACGAGCAGTACTTC. Its translation is CASSYGALSYEQYF.

V gene TRBV6-5 combines with J gene TRBJ2-7, with 9 nucleotides matching TRBD1. There are 16 residues in the CDR3. The J segment lost 2 bases and the V segment lost 2 bases, leaving 7 bases of the junction unmatched. Germline loops: CDR1 MNHEY, CDR2 SVGAGI. Here the CDR3 reads CASSYATDRGTYEQYF. In DNA, the CDR3 is TGTGCCAGCAGTTACGCCACCGACAGGGGGACCTACGAGCAGTACTTC.

The gene calls are TRBV7-9 and TRBJ2-3, with TRBD1 matching 7 bases. Losses at the gene ends were 5 bases for V and 4 bases for J; bases not matched to a gene: 21. Germline CDR1 is SEHNR and CDR2 is FQNEAQ (reference sequence). CDR3 length: 19 residues. In DNA, the CDR3 is TGTGCCAGCAGCCTACCAAAAGGGACAGAACCCCGATGGGCAGATACGCAGTATTTT. As protein: CASSLPKGTEPRWADTQYF. Full variable domain (outside the CDR3, taken from reference TRBV7-9 and TRBJ2-3): DTGVSQNPRHKITKRGQNVTFRCDPISEHNRLYWYRQTLGQGPEFLTYFQNEAQLEKSRLLSDRFSAERPKGSFSTLEIQRTEQGDSAMYLCASSLPKGTEPRWADTQYFGPGTRLTVL.

This chain uses TRBV6-6 with TRBJ1-1; D not resolved. The CDR3 loop spans 14 amino acids. Germline lookup yields CDR1 MNHNY and CDR2 SVGAGI (reference sequence). Between the trimmed V and J ends, which lost 0 bases and 8 bases, there was a span of 13 bases. The CDR3 here is CASSYSIGGEEAFF. The DNA of the CDR3 is TGTGCCAGCAGTTACTCGATAGGAGGAGAAGAAGCTTTCTTT.

V gene TRBV5-1 combines with J gene TRBJ2-1; possible D gene TRBD1, 5 bases. CDR1 and CDR2 from the germline V gene are SGHRS and YFSETQ. The V end was cut by 0 bases, the J end by 4 bases, with 8 bases between. CDR3 length: 14 amino acids. The CDR3 reads CASSLVQGYNEQFF. The CDR3 bases are TGCGCCAGCAGCTTGGTTCAGGGATACAATGAGCAGTTCTTC.

The rearrangement links TRBV27 to TRBJ2-1; D is uncertain. Germline V gene data show CDR1 as MNHEY and CDR2 as SMNVEV (reference sequence). The CDR3 consists of 12 residues. V lost 10 bases, J lost 2 bases, and 9 bases lay in between. In DNA form, the CDR3 reads TGTGCCACTAAAGCCCCCTACAATGAGCAGTTCTTC. Its translation is CATKAPYNEQFF.

J is TRBJ2-7 and V is TRBV28, with a possible D match to TRBD2 (6 bases). The V and J ends lost 3 bases and 3 bases respectively, with 12 bases between them. The CDR3 is 14 residues long. The V gene's germline CDR1 is MDHEN and CDR2 SYDVKM. The CDR3 sequence: CASSFASAVYEQYF. CDR3 coding DNA: TGTGCCAGCAGTTTCGCTAGCGCGGTCTACGAGCAGTACTTC.